This T cell receptor beta chain was retrieved from a study of blood T cells in healthy people across ages. The donors, aged roughly 6 to 95, were healthy Caucasians from Russia. Isolated per sample were at least 7 million PBMCs. Extracted total RNA amounted to at least 5.5 micrograms for each sample. Germline V lookup: CDR1 MGHRA, CDR2 YSYEKL. V gave up 0 bases and J gave up 6 bases; unmatched junction bases: 4. This CDR3 contains 15 residues. Primed by a sample-barcoded 5' primer and a J-beta primer mix, a second PCR proceeded for 7 to 11 cycles. TCRdb passed the 5' RACE reads through MiXCR, listing each CDR3 protein once. The table lists hundreds of thousands of distinct CDR3 sequences, about 25% of them singletons.

The clonotype was recovered from a woman between 65 and 79 years old in good health. Sequencing was performed on blood. The chain combines TRBV4-1 with TRBJ2-2; 7 bases align to TRBD1. The CDR3 protein is CASSQDPQGAGELFF. The CDR3 region has the DNA TGCGCCAGCAGCCAAGATCCTCAGGGGGCCGGGGAGCTGTTTTTT.